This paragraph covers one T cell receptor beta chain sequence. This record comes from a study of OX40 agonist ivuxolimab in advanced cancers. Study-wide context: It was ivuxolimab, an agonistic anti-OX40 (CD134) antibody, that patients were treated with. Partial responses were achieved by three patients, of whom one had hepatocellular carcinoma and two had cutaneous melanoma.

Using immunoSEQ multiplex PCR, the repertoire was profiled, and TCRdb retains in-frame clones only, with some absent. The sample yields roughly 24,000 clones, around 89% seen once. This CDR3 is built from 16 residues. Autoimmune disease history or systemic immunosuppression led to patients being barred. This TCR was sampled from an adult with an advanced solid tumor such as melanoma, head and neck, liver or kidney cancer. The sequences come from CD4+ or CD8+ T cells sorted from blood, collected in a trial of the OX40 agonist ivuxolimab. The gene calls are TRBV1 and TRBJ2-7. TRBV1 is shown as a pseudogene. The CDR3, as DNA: TGCACCAGCAGCCAAGATTTGGGACCAGCTCTCGACGAGCAGTACTTC. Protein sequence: CTSSQDLGPALDEQYF.